This T cell receptor beta chain was obtained from a study of T-cell memory formation after mild COVID-19. At the level of the study: Largely donor-specific TCR clusters were found.

The junction had 2 bases not matched to a gene; V was cut back by 1 base and J by 7 bases. The CDR3 is 14 residues long. Per germline, CDR1 SGHDT and CDR2 YYEEEE. Study observations and caveats: The SARS-CoV-2 specificity of second-wave clones reaching peak at day 37 remained unverified. Contracting CD4+ clones were located mainly in CM and EM, and CD8+ clones in EMRA.

Using its own MiXCR run on the 5' RACE reads, TCRdb lists one record per CDR3 protein. The sample gives 350,000 to 500,000 distinct CDR3 sequences, about 20% of which show up once; approximately 21% is in the top ten. On this clonotype: Its antigen remains unidentified.

The sequence was obtained from a man younger than 30 who had mild COVID-19 (a few samples of this study predate the infection). Cell type and time point are not known. V gene TRBV5-6 combines with J gene TRBJ2-7; TRBD2 matches 13 bases. What was sequenced was PBMCs or a T cell subset sorted from them (not recorded which). Here the CDR3 reads CASSLPGLAGEQYV. The DNA of the CDR3 is TGTGCCAGCAGCTTGCCGGGACTAGCGGGGGAGCAGTACGTC.